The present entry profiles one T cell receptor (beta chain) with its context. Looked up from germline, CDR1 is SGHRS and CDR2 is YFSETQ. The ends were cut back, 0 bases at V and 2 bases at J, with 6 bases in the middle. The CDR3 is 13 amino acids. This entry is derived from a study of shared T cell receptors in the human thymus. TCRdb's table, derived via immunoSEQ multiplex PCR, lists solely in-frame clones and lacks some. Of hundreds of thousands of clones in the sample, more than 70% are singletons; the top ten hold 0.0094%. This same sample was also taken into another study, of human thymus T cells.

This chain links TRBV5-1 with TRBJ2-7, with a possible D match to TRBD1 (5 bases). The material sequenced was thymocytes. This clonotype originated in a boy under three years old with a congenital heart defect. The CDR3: CASSLGTTYEQYF. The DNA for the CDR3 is TGCGCCAGCAGCTTGGGGACAACCTACGAGCAGTACTTC.